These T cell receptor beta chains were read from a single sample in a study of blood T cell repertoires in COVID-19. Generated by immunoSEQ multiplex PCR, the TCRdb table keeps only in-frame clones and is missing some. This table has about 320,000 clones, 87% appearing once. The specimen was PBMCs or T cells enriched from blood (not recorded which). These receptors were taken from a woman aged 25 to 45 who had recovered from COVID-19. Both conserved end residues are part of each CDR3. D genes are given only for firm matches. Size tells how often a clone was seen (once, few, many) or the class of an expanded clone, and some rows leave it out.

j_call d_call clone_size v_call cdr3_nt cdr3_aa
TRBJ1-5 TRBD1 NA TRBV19 TGTGCCAGTAGTATTCGGGCGACAGGGACCTATAGCAATCAGCCCCAGCATTTT CASSIRATGTYSNQPQHF
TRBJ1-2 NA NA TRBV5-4 TGTGCCAGCAGCTGGCCTTCCTTGGCAGGGGAGAGTCGGGATGGCTACACCTTC CASSWPSLAGESRDGYTF
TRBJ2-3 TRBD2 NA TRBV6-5 TGTGCCAGCAGTATTGGGACTAGCGGGGTTGAGCAGTATTTT CASSIGTSGVEQYF
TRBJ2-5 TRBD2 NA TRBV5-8 TGTGCCAGCAGCTTGGGACTAGCCCAAGAGACCCAGTACTTC CASSLGLAQETQYF
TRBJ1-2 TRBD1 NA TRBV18 TGTGCCAGCTCACAAACCGGGACAGGCCTTCTCTATGGCTACACCTTC CASSQTGTGLLYGYTF
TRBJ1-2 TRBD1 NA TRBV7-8 TGTGCCAGCAGCTTAGCGGGGACAGGGACTAACTATGGCTACACCTTC CASSLAGTGTNYGYTF
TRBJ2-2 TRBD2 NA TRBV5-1 TGCGCCAGCAGCAGACTTGGACTAGCGGGGGCCGAAGAGGGGGAGCTGTTTTTT CASSRLGLAGAEEGELFF
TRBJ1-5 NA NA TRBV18 TGTGCCAGCTCAGCCAGGGATAGCAATCAGCCCCAGCATTTT CASSARDSNQPQHF
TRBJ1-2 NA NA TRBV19 TGTGCCAGTAGTATGTCAACAGGCACTACTGGCTACACCTTC CASSMSTGTTGYTF
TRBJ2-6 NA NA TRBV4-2 TGTGCCAGCAGCCAAGCTGGCTCCATCTCTGGGGCCAACGTCCTGACTTTC CASSQAGSISGANVLTF
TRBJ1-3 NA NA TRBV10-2 TGCGCCAGCAGTCCACAGGTTGGCTCTGGAAACACCATATATTTT CASSPQVGSGNTIYF
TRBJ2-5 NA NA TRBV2 TGTGCCAGCAGTGAAACTGGACTACGAAAAGAGACCCAGTACTTC CASSETGLRKETQYF
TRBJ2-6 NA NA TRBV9 TGTGCCAGCAGCGTATATTTCCCTGGGGGGGGCACTGGGGCCAACGTCCTGACTTTC CASSVYFPGGGTGANVLTF
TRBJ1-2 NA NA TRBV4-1 TGCGCCAGCAGAATCTACCGGGACACGGAAAGTGGCTACACCTTC CASRIYRDTESGYTF
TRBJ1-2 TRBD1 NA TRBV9 TGTGCCAGCAGCGTATATCCGGGCCAGGGGGGCCCAGTAGAGAGAGATGGCTACACCTTC CASSVYPGQGGPVERDGYTF
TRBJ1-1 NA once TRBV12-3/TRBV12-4 TGTGCCAGCAGTTGGGTCGACAGAACTGAAGCTTTCTTT CASSWVDRTEAFF
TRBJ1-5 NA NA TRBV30 TGTGCCTGGAGGCCGGGGGGCAATCAGCCCCAGCATTTT CAWRPGGNQPQHF
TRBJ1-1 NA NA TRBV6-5 TGTGCCAGCAGCCGCTGGCAGGGGTTCACTGAAGCTTTCTTT CASSRWQGFTEAFF
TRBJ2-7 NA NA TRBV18 TGTGCCAGCTCACCATCAGGACAGCATTACGAGCAGTACTTC CASSPSGQHYEQYF
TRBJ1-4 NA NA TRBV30 TGTGCCTGGAGTGTACGACTCCGGGGGGCTTTTGAAAAACTGTTTTTT CAWSVRLRGAFEKLFF
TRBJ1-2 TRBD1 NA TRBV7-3 TGTGCCAGCAGCTACTTTTGGGACAGCACTTTC CASSYFWDSTF
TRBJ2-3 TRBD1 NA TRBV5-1 TGCGCCAGCAGCCCCAAGACAGGGCCCACAGATACGCAGTATTTT CASSPKTGPTDTQYF
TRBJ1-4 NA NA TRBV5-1 TGCGCCAGCAGCTTGGTCGGGAGGAGTAATGAAAAACTGTTTTTT CASSLVGRSNEKLFF
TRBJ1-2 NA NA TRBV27 TGTGCCAGCAGTTTTCGGGGGGTGAACTATGGCTACACCTTC CASSFRGVNYGYTF
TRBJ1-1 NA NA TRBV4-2 TGTGCCAGCAGCCAAGATCCCACGGGGATGAACACTGAAGCTTTCTTT CASSQDPTGMNTEAFF
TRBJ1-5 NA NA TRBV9 TGTGCCAGCAGCGTAGCGTCTAGGGAGGATGGCAATCAGCCCCAGCATTTT CASSVASREDGNQPQHF
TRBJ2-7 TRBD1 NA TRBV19 TGTGCCAGTAGTCACAGGGGTTACGAGCAGTACTTC CASSHRGYEQYF
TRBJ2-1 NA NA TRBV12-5 TGTGCTAGTGAAGGGGAAGCCCGGCAAAATGAGCAGTTCTTC CASEGEARQNEQFF
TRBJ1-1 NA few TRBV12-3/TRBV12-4 TGTGCCACCAAAGGACTGTACAACACTGAAGCTTTCTTT CATKGLYNTEAFF
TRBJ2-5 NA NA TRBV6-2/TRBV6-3 TGTGCCAGCAGTCCCGGACAATGGAAGACCCAGTACTTC CASSPGQWKTQYF
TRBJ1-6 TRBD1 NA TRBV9 TGTGCCAGCAGCGTAGCGGACAGGCCGTGGAACTCACCCCTCCACTTT CASSVADRPWNSPLHF
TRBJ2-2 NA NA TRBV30 TGTGCCTGGGACTACCCGTCCGGGGAGCTGTTTTTT CAWDYPSGELFF
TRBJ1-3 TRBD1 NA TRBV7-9 TGTGCCAGCAGCTTATCCGGGACAGACTCTGGAAACACCATATATTTT CASSLSGTDSGNTIYF
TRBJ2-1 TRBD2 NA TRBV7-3 TGTGCCAGCAGCTACGGACTAGGGAAATACAATGAGCAGTTCTTC CASSYGLGKYNEQFF
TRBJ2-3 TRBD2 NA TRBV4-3 TGCGCCAGCAGCCAAGATGGAGTAGCGGGGGGATCAGATACGCAGTATTTT CASSQDGVAGGSDTQYF
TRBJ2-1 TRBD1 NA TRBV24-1 TGTGCCACCAGCTCCACAGGGGGCCGGGTTAATGAGCAGTTCTTC CATSSTGGRVNEQFF
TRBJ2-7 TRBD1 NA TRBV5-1 TGCGCCAGCAGCGGCGGACAGGGGTACGAGCAGTACTTC CASSGGQGYEQYF
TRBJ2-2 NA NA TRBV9 TGTGCCAGCAGCCGGACCGGGGAGCTGTTTTTT CASSRTGELFF
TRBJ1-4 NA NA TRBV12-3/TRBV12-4 TGTGCCAGCAGTGGCGCGGGTGCTGAAAAACTGTTTTTT CASSGAGAEKLFF
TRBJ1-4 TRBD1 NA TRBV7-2 TGTGCCAGCAGCTTAGGGGACAGTTATAATGAAAAACTGTTTTTT CASSLGDSYNEKLFF
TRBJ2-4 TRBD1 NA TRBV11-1 TGTGCCAGCAGCTTAGGGGACAGCAAAAACATTCAGTACTTC CASSLGDSKNIQYF
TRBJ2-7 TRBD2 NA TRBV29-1 TGCAGCGCAGACGTCGTGCGGGGGAGCTCCTACGAGCAGTACTTC CSADVVRGSSYEQYF
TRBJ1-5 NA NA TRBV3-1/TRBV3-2 TGTGCCAGCAGCCAGGACACCGGCAATCAGCCCCAGCATTTT CASSQDTGNQPQHF
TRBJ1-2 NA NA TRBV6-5 TGTGCCAGCAGTTACGACAGATTAGGCTACACCTTC CASSYDRLGYTF
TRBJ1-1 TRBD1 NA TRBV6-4 TGTGCCAGCAGTCGCCGACAGGGAGTTGTAACTGAAGCTTTCTTT CASSRRQGVVTEAFF
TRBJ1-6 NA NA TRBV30 TGTGCCTGGAGCCCTACAGGGATCTCACCCCTCCACTTT CAWSPTGISPLHF
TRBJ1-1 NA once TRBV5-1 TGCGCCAGCAGCCGGGGCAGGGGATTGGGTACTGAAGCTTTCTTT CASSRGRGLGTEAFF
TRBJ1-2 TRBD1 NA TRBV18 TGTGCCAGCTCACGGGACAGGGACTATGGCTACACCTTC CASSRDRDYGYTF